This is a list of T cell receptor beta chains from one sample in a study of control samples from healthy donors and cancer patients. The table came from immunoSEQ multiplex PCR; TCRdb's copy has only in-frame clones and leaves some out. The sample holds 120,000 or so clones, 92% seen once. The sequenced material came from PBMCs. The receptors originated from a man aged 80 or over with head and neck cancer. Each CDR3 is given with its conserved first and last residue. Fields, in order: D gene, J gene, V gene, clone size, CDR3 DNA, CDR3 protein. A D gene is named only where the DNA matches it firmly. Not every row has a clone size; where given, it reads once, few, many or a size class.

NA,TRBJ1-5,TRBV27,NA,TGTGCCAGCAGTTTGGGTAGCAATCAGCCCCAGCATTTT,CASSLGSNQPQHF
TRBD1,TRBJ2-3,TRBV4-3,NA,TGCGCCAGCAGCCGAGTGACAGGGGGACCAGATACGCAGTATTTT,CASSRVTGGPDTQYF
TRBD1,TRBJ2-7,TRBV4-1,NA,TGCGCCAGCAGCCCAGTAGTTGTAGGGGGCAACGAGCAGTACTTC,CASSPVVVGGNEQYF
NA,TRBJ1-5,TRBV6-2/TRBV6-3,few,TGTGCCAGCAGTCCGAGGGTTCAGCCCCAGCATTTT,CASSPRVQPQHF
NA,TRBJ1-5,TRBV4-3,NA,TGCGCCAGCAGCCAAGATCCGCCCAGGGAAGAAGATCAGCCCCAGCATTTT,CASSQDPPREEDQPQHF
TRBD1,TRBJ1-1,TRBV5-1,NA,TGCGCCAGCAGCCCTAGACAGGGTTTGAACACTGAAGCTTTCTTT,CASSPRQGLNTEAFF
NA,TRBJ2-3,TRBV7-2,few,TGTGCCAGCAGCATTCGGGATACGCAGTATTTT,CASSIRDTQYF
NA,TRBJ1-4,TRBV3-1/TRBV3-2,once,TGTGCCAGCAGCCGCCAGCAGGGGTTAAGGACTAATGAAAAACTGTTTTTT,CASSRQQGLRTNEKLFF
TRBD1,TRBJ1-4,TRBV9,NA,TGTGCCAGCAGCTTACGTTTGGGACAGGGAAACGAAAAACTGTTTTTT,CASSLRLGQGNEKLFF
NA,TRBJ1-1,TRBV18,once,TGTGCCAGCTCCCCTACCCAGAACACTGAAGCTTTCTTT,CASSPTQNTEAFF